The rows below give T cell receptor beta chains drawn from one sample of a study of identical twins. TCRdb analysed the 5' RACE reads with MiXCR anew, one entry per CDR3 protein. The profile shows 1.5 million to 2 million distinct CDR3 sequences, roughly a third of them singletons. Input material: cord blood. These receptors all stem from a newborn girl in good health. Each CDR3 is given with its conserved first and last residue. D genes are given only for firm matches. Clone size is shown for a subset of rows, as once, few, many or a class of expanded clone.

j_call	clone_size	v_call	d_call	cdr3_nt	cdr3_aa
TRBJ2-7	NA	TRBV6-2/TRBV6-3	NA	TGTGCCAGCAGTTACCCACAGGGACGGGGCTACAATGAGCAGTACTTC	CASSYPQGRGYNEQYF
TRBJ1-2	few	TRBV5-1	TRBD1	TGCGCCAGCAGCTCCAGGGGGCATAACTATGGCTACACCTTC	CASSSRGHNYGYTF
TRBJ2-3	NA	TRBV7-2	TRBD2	TGTGCCAGCAGCTTACGTGGACTAGTGACAGATACGCGGTATTTT	CASSLRGLVTDTRYF
TRBJ2-7	many	TRBV28	NA	TGTGCCAGCGGTCTGGCGGGGAGCTCCTACGAGCAGTACTTC	CASGLAGSSYEQYF
TRBJ1-6	NA	TRBV5-1	TRBD1	TGCGCCAGCAGCTTGGGGGACAGCTCCTATAATTCACCCCTCCACTTT	CASSLGDSSYNSPLHF
TRBJ1-1	NA	TRBV10-3	NA	TGTGCCACCGCGAAACAGCTAAACACTGAAGCTTTCTTT	CATAKQLNTEAFF
TRBJ2-7	NA	TRBV25-1	TRBD2	TGTGCCAGCAGTGAGGTGAGAAGCGGGAGGTCCTACAATGAGCAGTACTTC	CASSEVRSGRSYNEQYF
TRBJ2-3	NA	TRBV20-1	NA	TGCAGTGCTAGTAGGTGGGAGAGCGCAGATACGCAGTATTTT	CSASRWESADTQYF
TRBJ1-1	few	TRBV11-2	TRBD1	TGTGCCAGCAGCTTAGGGGACAGGGTGTTCACTGAAGCTTTCTTT	CASSLGDRVFTEAFF
TRBJ1-4	NA	TRBV7-2	NA	TGTGCCAGCAGCTCCAGCATTAATGAAAAACTGTTTTTT	CASSSSINEKLFF
TRBJ2-1	many	TRBV29-1	TRBD2	TGCAGCGTTGCTGCTAGGCGGGAGAGGGATGAGCAGTTCTTC	CSVAARRERDEQFF
TRBJ2-3	NA	TRBV20-1	NA	TGCAGTGCTAGAGCGGTTTTGACCCGAAGGTGGGATACGCAGTATTTT	CSARAVLTRRWDTQYF
TRBJ2-3	few	TRBV9	TRBD2	TGTGCCAGCAGCGTAGATCGAGCGGGGGGGAACACAGATACGCAGTATTTT	CASSVDRAGGNTDTQYF
TRBJ1-2	few	TRBV6-5	TRBD1	TGTGCCAGCAGTTACGGGGGACAGGGTCCCTATGGCTACACCTTC	CASSYGGQGPYGYTF
TRBJ2-5	few	TRBV3-1	TRBD2	TGTGCCAGCAGCCACACTTTAAGGGAGGGTCAGGAGACCCAGTACTTC	CASSHTLREGQETQYF
TRBJ2-5	NA	TRBV3-1	NA	TGTGCCAGCAGCCAGGGACGCAAAGAGACCCAGTACTTC	CASSQGRKETQYF
TRBJ1-2	NA	TRBV7-9	NA	TGTGCCAGCAGCTTTGGGGGAATCTCCGGCTACACCTTC	CASSFGGISGYTF
TRBJ1-4	NA	TRBV20-1	TRBD1	TGCAGTGCCGCTGGGACAGGGGAAAAACTGTTTTTT	CSAAGTGEKLFF
TRBJ2-7	NA	TRBV11-2	NA	TGTGCCAGCAGCTCCCTCTCCGGGGGCCCCTACGAGCAGTACTTC	CASSSLSGGPYEQYF
TRBJ2-7	NA	TRBV19	TRBD1	TGTGCCAGTAGTCCCCGGGACAGGCGCTACGAGCAGTACTTC	CASSPRDRRYEQYF
TRBJ2-4	few	TRBV7-9	NA	TGTGCCAGCAGCTTGGATTCGACAACTAAAAACATTCAGTACTTC	CASSLDSTTKNIQYF
TRBJ1-4	many	TRBV4-1	TRBD1	TGTGCCAGCAGCCAAGCCGGGACAGGGGATGAAAAACTGTTTTTT	CASSQAGTGDEKLFF
TRBJ2-5	NA	TRBV11-2	NA	TGTGCCAGCAGCTTAGTGATGAGCAGGTTTGGAGAGACCCAGTACTTC	CASSLVMSRFGETQYF
TRBJ2-1	NA	TRBV12-3/TRBV12-4	NA	TGTGCCAGCAGTTTCGGAAATAACCCCTACAATGAGCAGTTCTTC	CASSFGNNPYNEQFF